This T cell receptor (beta chain) was sequenced in a study of PD-1 blockade in classical Hodgkin lymphoma. Trimming shortened V by 4 bases and J by 6 bases, and 15 bases separated the two germline ends. Germline V lookup: CDR1 SNHLY, CDR2 FYNNEI. The CDR3 runs 14 residues. Data came from immunoSEQ multiplex PCR; TCRdb stores just in-frame clones and leaves some out. The sample has some 26,000 clones, roughly 84% seen once. Brentuximab vedotin exposure varied, and every patient relapsed after autologous stem cell transplantation. Investigators isolated CD4+ T cells from thawed PBMCs through magnetic negative selection. Classification of best responses gave complete response, partial response or progressive disease.

This chain joins TRBV2 and TRBJ1-2; maybe TRBD1 (6 bases). The TCR sequence derives from a human donor with classical Hodgkin lymphoma. Material: CD4+ T cells from blood, obtained at baseline. The CDR3: CASSGFRGEDGYTF. In DNA, the CDR3 is TGTGCCAGCAGTGGCTTCAGGGGAGAAGATGGCTACACCTTC. The full variable domain, its missing parts supplied by reference TRBV2 and TRBJ1-2, is EPEVTQTPSHQVTQMGQEVILRCVPISNHLYFYWYRQILGQKVEFLVSFYNNEISEKSEIFDDQFSVERPDGSNFTLKIRSTKLEDSAMYFCASSGFRGEDGYTFGSGTRLTVV.